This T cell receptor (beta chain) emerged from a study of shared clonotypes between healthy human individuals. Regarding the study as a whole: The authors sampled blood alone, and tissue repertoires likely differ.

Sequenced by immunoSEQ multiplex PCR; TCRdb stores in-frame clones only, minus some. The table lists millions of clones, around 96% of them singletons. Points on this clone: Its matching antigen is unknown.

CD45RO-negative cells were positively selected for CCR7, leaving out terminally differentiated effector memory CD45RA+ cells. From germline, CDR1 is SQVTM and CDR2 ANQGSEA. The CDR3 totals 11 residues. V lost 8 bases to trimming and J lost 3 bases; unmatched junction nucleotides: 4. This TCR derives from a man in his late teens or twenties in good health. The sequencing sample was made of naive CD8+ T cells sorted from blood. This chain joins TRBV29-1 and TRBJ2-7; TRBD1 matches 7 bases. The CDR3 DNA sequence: TGCAGCACAGGGGACCGCTACGAGCAGTACTTC. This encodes CSTGDRYEQYF.